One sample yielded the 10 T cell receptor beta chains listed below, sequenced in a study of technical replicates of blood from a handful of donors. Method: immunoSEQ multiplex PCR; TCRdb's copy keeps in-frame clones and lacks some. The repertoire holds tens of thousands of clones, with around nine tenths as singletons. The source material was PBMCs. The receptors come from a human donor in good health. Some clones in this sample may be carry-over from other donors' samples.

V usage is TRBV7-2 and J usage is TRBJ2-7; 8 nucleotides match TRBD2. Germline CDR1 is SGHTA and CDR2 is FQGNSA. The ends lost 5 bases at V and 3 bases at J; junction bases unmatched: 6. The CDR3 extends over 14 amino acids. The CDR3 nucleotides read TGTGCCAGCAGCGTTACTAGCGGAAACTACGAGCAGTACTTC. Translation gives CASSVTSGNYEQYF.

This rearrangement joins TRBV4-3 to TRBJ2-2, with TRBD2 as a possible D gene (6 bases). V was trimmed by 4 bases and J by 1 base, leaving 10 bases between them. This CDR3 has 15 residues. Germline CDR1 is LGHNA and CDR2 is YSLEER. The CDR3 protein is CASSRGLMNTGELFF. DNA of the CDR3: TGCGCCAGCAGCCGAGGACTAATGAACACCGGGGAGCTGTTTTTT.

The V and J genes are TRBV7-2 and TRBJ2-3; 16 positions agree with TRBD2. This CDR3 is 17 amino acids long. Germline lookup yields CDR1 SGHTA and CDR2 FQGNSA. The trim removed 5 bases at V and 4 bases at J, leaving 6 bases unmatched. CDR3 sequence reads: CASSPGTSGRGADTQYF. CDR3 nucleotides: TGTGCCAGCAGCCCCGGGACTAGCGGGAGGGGGGCAGATACGCAGTATTTT.

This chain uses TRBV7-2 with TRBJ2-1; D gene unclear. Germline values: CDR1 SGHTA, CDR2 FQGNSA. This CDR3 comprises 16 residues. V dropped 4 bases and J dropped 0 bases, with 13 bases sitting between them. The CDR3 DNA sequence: TGTGCCAGCAGCTCCAGGCTTACGAGCTCCTACAATGAGCAGTTCTTC. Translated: CASSSRLTSSYNEQFF.

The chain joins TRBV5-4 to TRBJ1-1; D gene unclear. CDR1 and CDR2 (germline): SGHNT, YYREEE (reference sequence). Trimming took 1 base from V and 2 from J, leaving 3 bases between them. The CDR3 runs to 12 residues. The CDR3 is CASSLLNTEAFF. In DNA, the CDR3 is TGTGCCAGCAGCTTGCTTAACACTGAAGCTTTCTTT.

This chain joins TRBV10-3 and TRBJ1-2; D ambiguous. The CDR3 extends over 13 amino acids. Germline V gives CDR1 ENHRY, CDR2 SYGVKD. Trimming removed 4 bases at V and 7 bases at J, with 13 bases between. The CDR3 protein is CAISALEETGYTF. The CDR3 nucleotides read TGTGCCATCAGTGCCTTGGAGGAGACTGGCTACACCTTC.

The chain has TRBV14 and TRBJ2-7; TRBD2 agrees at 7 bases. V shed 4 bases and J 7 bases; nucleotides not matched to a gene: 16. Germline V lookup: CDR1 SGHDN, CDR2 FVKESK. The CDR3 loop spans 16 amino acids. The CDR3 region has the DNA TGTGCCAGCAGCCCTAACGAAGCGGGGAGTACGCTGGAGCAGTACTTC. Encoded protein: CASSPNEAGSTLEQYF. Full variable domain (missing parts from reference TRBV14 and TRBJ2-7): EAGVTQFPSHSVIEKGQTVTLRCDPISGHDNLYWYRRVMGKEIKFLLHFVKESKQDESGMPNNRFLAERTGGTYSTLKVQPAELEDSGVYFCASSPNEAGSTLEQYFGPGTRLTVT.

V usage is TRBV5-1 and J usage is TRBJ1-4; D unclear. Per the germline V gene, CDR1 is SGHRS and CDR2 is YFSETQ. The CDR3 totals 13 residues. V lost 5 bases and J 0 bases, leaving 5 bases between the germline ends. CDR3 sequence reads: CASSGATNEKLFF. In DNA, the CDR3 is TGCGCCAGCAGTGGAGCAACTAATGAAAAACTGTTTTTT.

In DNA form, the CDR3 reads TGCGCCAGCAGCCGACAGACTTCCTCCTATAATTCACCCCTCCACTTT. Translating it yields CASSRQTSSYNSPLHF. V and J are TRBV4-1 and TRBJ1-6; D might be TRBD1 (5 bases). Trimming removed 4 bases at V and 0 bases at J, with 10 bases between. The CDR3 is 16 amino acids. Looked up from germline, CDR1 is MGHRA and CDR2 is YSYEKL.

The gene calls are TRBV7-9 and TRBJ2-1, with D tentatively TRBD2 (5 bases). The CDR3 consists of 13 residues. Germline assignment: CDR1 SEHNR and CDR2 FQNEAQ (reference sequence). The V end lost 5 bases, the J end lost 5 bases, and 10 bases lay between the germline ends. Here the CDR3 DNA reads TGTGCCAGCAGCCGAGGGATGAACAATGAGCAGTTCTTC. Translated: CASSRGMNNEQFF.